This T cell receptor beta chain was found in a study of blood T cell repertoires in COVID-19. The V and J ends lost 9 bases and 10 bases respectively, with 16 bases between them. The CDR3 contains 13 residues. Germline values: CDR1 SEHNR, CDR2 FQNEAQ (reference sequence). Generated by immunoSEQ multiplex PCR, the TCRdb table keeps only in-frame clones and is missing some. The sample holds approximately 300,000 clones, 89% seen once. Specimen: PBMCs or T cells enriched from blood (not recorded which). V usage is TRBV7-9 and J usage is TRBJ1-6, with D hard to call. The clonotype originates from a man in his sixties who had recovered from COVID-19. The DNA of the CDR3 is TGTGCCAGTAGCGAACAAGGAGAATCACCCCTCCACTTT. Amino acids: CASSEQGESPLHF.